This is a list of T cell receptor beta chains from one sample in a study of blood T cell repertoires in COVID-19. The data were produced by immunoSEQ multiplex PCR, yet TCRdb's version contains in-frame clones alone and is incomplete. This table has around 180,000 clones, 82% appearing once. Sequenced: peripheral blood. The receptor set was obtained from a woman between 25 and 40 years old with acute or convalescent COVID-19. Each CDR3 is given with its conserved first and last residue. A D gene is named only where the DNA matches it firmly. A row's size may be missing; if present it is once, few, many or a size class.

D,J,size,V,DNA,CDR3
NA,TRBJ1-2,NA,TRBV2,TGTGCCAGCGTTGAGGGAATAACCTATGGCTACACCTTC,CASVEGITYGYTF
TRBD1,TRBJ1-4,few,TRBV29-1,TGCAGCGTTGGGTCGACAGGGTTGGATGAAAAACTGTTTTTT,CSVGSTGLDEKLFF
TRBD2,TRBJ2-2,NA,TRBV5-1,TGCGCCAGCACCCCGGGACTAGCGGTAACCGGGGAGCTGTTTTTT,CASTPGLAVTGELFF
TRBD1,TRBJ2-2,NA,TRBV27,TGTGCCAGCAGTCTTGAGACAGGGGCATCCGGGGAGCTGTTTTTT,CASSLETGASGELFF
NA,TRBJ1-2,NA,TRBV11-2,TGTGCCAGCAGCCCCAGGAATAACTATGGCTACACCTTC,CASSPRNNYGYTF
TRBD1,TRBJ1-4,NA,TRBV28,TGTGCCAGCAGTTTATACGGGGACAGAAGGGAAAAACTGTTTTTT,CASSLYGDRREKLFF
NA,TRBJ2-7,few,TRBV7-9,TGTGCCAGCAGCTTACAGGCAAGCTCCTACGAGCAGTACTTC,CASSLQASSYEQYF
TRBD1,TRBJ1-1,once,TRBV7-3,TGTGCCAGCAGCCCCAGAATCTCAGGGGGCGAAGCTTTCTTT,CASSPRISGGEAFF
TRBD1,TRBJ2-7,few,TRBV9,TGTGCCAGCAGCAAATTCCGGGACAGGGGCAACGAGCAGTACTTC,CASSKFRDRGNEQYF
NA,TRBJ2-2,NA,TRBV5-8,TGTGCCAGCAGCCACGTCAGGGGTAAAACCTTCGGGGAGCTGTTTTTT,CASSHVRGKTFGELFF
TRBD1,TRBJ2-1,once,TRBV29-1,TGCAGCACTAGACAGGGCCATGAGCAGTTCTTC,CSTRQGHEQFF
NA,TRBJ1-3,few,TRBV29-1,TGCAGCGTCGGGGTGAGCTCTGGAAACACCATATATTTT,CSVGVSSGNTIYF
TRBD1,TRBJ1-2,NA,TRBV28,TGTGCCAGCAGACCTCCAGGACAGGGCTATGGCTACACCTTC,CASRPPGQGYGYTF
NA,TRBJ1-1,few,TRBV10-3,TGTGCCATCAGCCTCGGGGGGGGCACTGAAGCTTTCTTT,CAISLGGGTEAFF
NA,TRBJ1-4,few,TRBV7-2,TGTGCCAGCAGCCCGGCGGGAGGGGGAGAAAAACTGTTTTTT,CASSPAGGGEKLFF
NA,TRBJ1-2,NA,TRBV7-2,TGTGCCAGCAGCTTACGGCCTGGACAGACCGGGCAATTTGGCTACACCTTC,CASSLRPGQTGQFGYTF
TRBD2,TRBJ2-1,NA,TRBV27,TGTGCCAGCAGTTCCCTACTGGGGAGCGGGATGAGCTCCTACAATGAGCAGTTCTTC,CASSSLLGSGMSSYNEQFF
TRBD1,TRBJ2-7,NA,TRBV29-1,TGCAGCGCCCGGACAGGGGGGTACGAGCAGTACTTC,CSARTGGYEQYF
TRBD1,TRBJ1-4,few,TRBV6-5,TGTGCCAGCAGGGAGCCCGGACAGGGTAATGAAAAACTGTTTTTT,CASREPGQGNEKLFF
NA,TRBJ2-5,NA,TRBV5-1,TGCGCCAGCAGCCACGGCCTCCAGGGGCAAGAGACCCAGTACTTC,CASSHGLQGQETQYF
TRBD2,TRBJ2-5,NA,TRBV29-1,TGCAGTCATACGACTAGCGCCTGGGAAGAGACCCAGTACTTC,CSHTTSAWEETQYF
NA,TRBJ2-5,once,TRBV5-4,TGTGCCAGCAGCTTGGTTTGGGGGGACGAGACCCAGTACTTC,CASSLVWGDETQYF
TRBD1,TRBJ2-5,NA,TRBV6-6,TGTGCCAGCAGTTACGGACAGGGACAAGAGACCCAGTACTTC,CASSYGQGQETQYF
NA,TRBJ1-2,NA,TRBV7-9,TGTGCCAGCAGCTTCGATTCTAGGGGCTACACCTTC,CASSFDSRGYTF
TRBD1,TRBJ1-1,once,TRBV5-1,TGCGCCAGCAGCTTCACCGGACAGGGCGGGACTGAAGCTTTCTTT,CASSFTGQGGTEAFF
TRBD1,TRBJ1-2,NA,TRBV5-1,TGCGCCAGCAGCTTAGTAAGGACAGGGTATGGCTACACCTTC,CASSLVRTGYGYTF
TRBD2,TRBJ2-1,NA,TRBV6-5,TGTGCCAGCAGTTACGGGCTAGCGGGGAGCAATGAGCAGTTCTTC,CASSYGLAGSNEQFF
TRBD2,TRBJ2-1,NA,TRBV7-6,TGTGCCAGCAGCACGCAAACCACCGGGACTAGCTCTAATGAGCAGTTCTTC,CASSTQTTGTSSNEQFF
TRBD1,TRBJ2-6,NA,TRBV28,TGTGCCAGCAGGGGACAGGGGGCGGGTGCCAACGTCCTGACTTTC,CASRGQGAGANVLTF
NA,TRBJ1-6,NA,TRBV4-2,TGTGCCAGCAGCCAAGCACAGCAGAATTCACCCCTCCACTTT,CASSQAQQNSPLHF
NA,TRBJ2-5,NA,TRBV5-1,TGCGCCAGCAGCTTCCAGGACCAAGAGACCCAGTACTTC,CASSFQDQETQYF
NA,TRBJ2-7,NA,TRBV10-3,TGTGCCATCAGTGAGTCAGGCAGGGGAATACCCTACGAGCAGTACTTC,CAISESGRGIPYEQYF
TRBD1,TRBJ1-5,NA,TRBV7-8,TGTGCCAGCAGCCAGACAGGGTATGATCAGCCCCAGCATTTT,CASSQTGYDQPQHF
TRBD2,TRBJ2-5,NA,TRBV3-1/TRBV3-2,TGTGCCAGCAGCCCCGTCGATAGCGGGGGACAAGAGACCCAGTACTTC,CASSPVDSGGQETQYF
TRBD1,TRBJ1-6,once,TRBV5-1,TGCGCCAGCAGCTCGGGACAGGGAAATTCACCCCTCCACTTT,CASSSGQGNSPLHF
NA,TRBJ1-1,NA,TRBV30,TGTGCCTGGGGATTCCTCGGGCCGGACTTGTTT,CAWGFLGPDLF
TRBD1,TRBJ1-1,NA,TRBV5-4,TGTGCCAGCAGCTGGACAGGAGAGGAGGCTTTCTTT,CASSWTGEEAFF
NA,TRBJ2-2,NA,TRBV11-2,TGTGCCAGCAGCTCCGACACCGGGGAGCTGTTTTTT,CASSSDTGELFF
NA,TRBJ2-4,NA,TRBV5-1,TGCGCCAGCAGCTTCTCCATTGACAGGCCGTTAGCCAAAAACATTCAGTACTTC,CASSFSIDRPLAKNIQYF
TRBD1,TRBJ1-5,NA,TRBV19,TGTGCCAGTATTGGACAGGGGCTTAGCAATCAGCCCCAGCATTTT,CASIGQGLSNQPQHF
NA,TRBJ2-1,NA,TRBV30,TGTGCCTGGAAAGACGGCAGGGGGAGGTACAATGAGCAGTTCTTC,CAWKDGRGRYNEQFF
NA,TRBJ1-1,NA,TRBV5-1,TGCGCCAGCAGCTTGGAAAGGGGGACTGAAGCTTTCTTT,CASSLERGTEAFF
NA,TRBJ1-6,NA,TRBV10-3,TGTGCCATCAGTGACCTCGGGGTCTCCTATAATTCACCCCTCCACTTT,CAISDLGVSYNSPLHF
NA,TRBJ2-2,once,TRBV7-9,TGTGCCAGCAGCCCACAAAACAGGGTTGCCGGGGAGCTGTTTTTT,CASSPQNRVAGELFF
NA,TRBJ1-2,NA,TRBV20-1,TGCAGTGCTATCAGGGCGGGCTACACCTTC,CSAIRAGYTF
NA,TRBJ1-2,NA,TRBV7-8,TGTGCCAGCAGCTTATCGACAGGCAGCTCCACCTTC,CASSLSTGSSTF
TRBD1,TRBJ1-3,once,TRBV7-3,TGTGCCAGCAGCGCGACAGGGGGTGGAAACACCATATATTTT,CASSATGGGNTIYF
NA,TRBJ2-3,NA,TRBV4-2,TGTGCCAGCAGCCTCTCTCCCCGGGAGAAGAAGTATTTT,CASSLSPREKKYF
NA,TRBJ1-2,few,TRBV3-1/TRBV3-2,TGTGCCAGCAGCCAAGAAGCACGTATATCGGGTCATGGCTACACCTTC,CASSQEARISGHGYTF